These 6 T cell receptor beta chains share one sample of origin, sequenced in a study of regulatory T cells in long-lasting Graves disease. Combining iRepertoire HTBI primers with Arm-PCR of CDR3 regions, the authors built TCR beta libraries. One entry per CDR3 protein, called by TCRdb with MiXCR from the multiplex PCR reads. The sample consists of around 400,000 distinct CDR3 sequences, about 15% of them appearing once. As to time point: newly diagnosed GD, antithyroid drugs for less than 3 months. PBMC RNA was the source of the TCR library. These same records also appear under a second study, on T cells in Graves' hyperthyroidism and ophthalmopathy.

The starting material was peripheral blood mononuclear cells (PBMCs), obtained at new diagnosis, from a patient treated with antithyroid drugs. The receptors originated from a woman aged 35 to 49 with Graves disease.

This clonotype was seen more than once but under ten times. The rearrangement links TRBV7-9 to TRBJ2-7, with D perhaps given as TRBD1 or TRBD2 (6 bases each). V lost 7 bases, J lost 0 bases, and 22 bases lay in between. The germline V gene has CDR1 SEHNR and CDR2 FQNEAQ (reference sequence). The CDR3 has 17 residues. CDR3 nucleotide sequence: TGTGCCAGCACCTCCCGGGTTGGGGGGCCTAGCTCCTACGAGCAGTACTTC. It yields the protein CASTSRVGGPSSYEQYF.

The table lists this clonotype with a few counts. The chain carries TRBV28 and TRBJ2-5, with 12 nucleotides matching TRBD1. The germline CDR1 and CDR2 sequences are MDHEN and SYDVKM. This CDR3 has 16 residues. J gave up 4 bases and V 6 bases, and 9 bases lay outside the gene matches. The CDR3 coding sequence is TGTGCCAGCAGGTCGCGGGACAGGGGGCGCGGAGAGACCCAGTACTTC. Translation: CASRSRDRGRGETQYF.

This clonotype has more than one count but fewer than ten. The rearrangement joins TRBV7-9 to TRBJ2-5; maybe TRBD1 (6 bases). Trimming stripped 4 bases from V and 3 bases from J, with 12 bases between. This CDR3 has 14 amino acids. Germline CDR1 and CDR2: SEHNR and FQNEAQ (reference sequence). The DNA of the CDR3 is TGTGCCAGCAGCTCACAGGGTCCGGAAGAGACCCAGTACTTC. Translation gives CASSSQGPEETQYF.

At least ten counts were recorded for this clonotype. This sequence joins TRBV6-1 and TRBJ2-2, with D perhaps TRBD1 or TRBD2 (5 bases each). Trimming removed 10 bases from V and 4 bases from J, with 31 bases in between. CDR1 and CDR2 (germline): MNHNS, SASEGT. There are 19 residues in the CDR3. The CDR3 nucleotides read TGTGCCATAAGAGGGTCAGGGACCCAATCAAAACGAATCACCGGGGAGCTGTTTTTT. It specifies CAIRGSGTQSKRITGELFF.

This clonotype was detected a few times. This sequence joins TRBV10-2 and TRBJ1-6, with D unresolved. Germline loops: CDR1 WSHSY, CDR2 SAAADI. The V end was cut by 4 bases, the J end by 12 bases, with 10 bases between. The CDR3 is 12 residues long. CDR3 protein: CASSGLKGPLHF. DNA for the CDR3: TGCGCCAGCAGTGGACTAAAGGGACCCCTCCACTTT.

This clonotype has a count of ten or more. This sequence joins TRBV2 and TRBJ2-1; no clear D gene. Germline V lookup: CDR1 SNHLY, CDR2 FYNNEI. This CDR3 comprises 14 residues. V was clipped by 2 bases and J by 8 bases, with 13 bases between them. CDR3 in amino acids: CASSELVVFDEQFF. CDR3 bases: TGTGCCAGCAGTGAACTGGTAGTATTTGATGAGCAGTTCTTC.